This note documents a single TCR beta chain sequence. Many counts were recorded for this clonotype. The antigen it recognizes is unknown. Base qualities are not recorded, but no much larger clone differs from it by a single base. Library preparation was by multiplex PCR. TCRdb records Illumina HiSeq 4000 as the sequencer. CDR3 regions were amplified by Arm-PCR with iRepertoire HTBI primers to construct TCR beta libraries. PCR products were gel purified before sequencing. Per the original workflow: Gene usage analysis of CDR3 amino acid clonotypes used the approximately 62 TRBV and some 15 TRBJ segments found across samples. COPE and FqMerger were used to merge filtered high-quality paired reads into contigs. BLAST was used to align contigs to IMGT TRBV, TRBD and TRBJ reference genes, with CDR3 defined following IMGT. Clonotypes above 0.1% frequency were classified as highly expanded clones. Shannon entropy served as the measure of repertoire diversity, while the Gini coefficient captured V-J evenness. Public clonotypes were defined as clonotypes shared by more than one individual. Through fastp at Q25 and MiXCR, TCRdb rebuilt clones from the public reads, retaining in-frame beta chains. For every CDR3 protein sequence, its rows merge into one entry that carries the most common genes and DNA. Here the V and J calls rest on TCRdb's processing, not on the authors' analysis. In this sample the table shows around 460,000 distinct CDR3 sequences, 20% to 25% of which occur a single time. The top ten constitute around 12% of the sample.

In the germline V gene, CDR1 corresponds to MDHEN and CDR2 to SYDVKM. The junction shows trimming of 8 bases on V and 4 bases on J, plus 21 bases between the germline ends. The CDR3 runs 15 amino acids, cysteine and phenylalanine included. Kept here is only the CDR3 DNA, which spans 45 bases and is read in frame from base 1. The sample is drawn from a study of regulatory T cells in long-lasting Graves disease (dated by TCRdb to the early 2020s). At the level of the whole study: To count as having persistent Graves' disease, a patient had to have received antithyroid drug treatment for over 5 years with TSH receptor autoantibodies remaining persistently positive. This study used TCR sequencing and RNA sequencing of peripheral blood to compare persistent Graves' disease patients against newly diagnosed Graves' disease patients. The study was conducted in China and was registered as a clinical trial. A total of about 33 samples underwent TCR sequencing, from roughly 13 patients with persistent Graves' disease and some 20 patients with newly diagnosed Graves' disease. Persistent Graves' disease patients in the clinical cohort had taken antithyroid drugs for about 10.3 years on average.

On the study overall, not on this receptor specifically: The authors noted that the small sample size was a limitation that may lower accuracy. Only the TCR beta chain was sequenced and analyzed. A larger number of public clonotypes was shared among persistent patients (about 2,700) than among newly diagnosed patients (about 990). Only peripheral blood was studied, because thyroid tissue, the primary lesion, was inaccessible. Compared with newly diagnosed patients, persistent Graves' disease patients had lower TCR Shannon entropy and fewer highly expanded clones, which suggests clonal expansion. Persistent disease showed preferential use of TRBV28, TRBJ1-2 and TRBJ2-5, whereas newly diagnosed disease favored TRBV20-1 and TRBJ2-1.

Reading the label with the study, this specimen's time point is: persistent/refractory GD, antithyroid drugs over 5 years with positive TRAb. For both TCR sequencing and RNA sequencing, RNA was extracted from PBMCs in TRIzol. The diagnosis of Graves' disease was made according to American Thyroid Association guidelines. The patients came from an endocrinology department in Xi'an, China. From each patient, roughly 9 milliliters of peripheral blood was collected into an EDTA anticoagulant tube. Ficoll Paque Plus density gradient separation was used to isolate PBMCs, and no additional T cell sorting was done. An Agilent 2100 Bioanalyzer and agarose gel were used to check RNA quality, and a NanoDrop 2000 was used to measure RNA concentration.

The clonotype comes from a female donor with Graves disease. The specimen comprised peripheral blood mononuclear cells (PBMCs), sampled when the disease was refractory, from a patient treated with antithyroid drugs. The rearranged chain carries TRBV28 and TRBJ2-7, and possibly TRBD2, on 6 matching bases. The CDR3 protein is CASARAPFSGYEQYF. Read as DNA, the sequence is TGTGCCAGCGCCAGGGCCCCCTTTAGCGGATACGAGCAGTACTTC. The CDR3 plus the reference TRBV28 and TRBJ2-7 genes for the other parts give the full variable domain: DVKVTQSSRYLVKRTGEKVFLECVQDMDHENMFWYRQDPGLGLRLIYFSYDVKMKEKGDIPEGYSVSREKKERFSLILESASTNQTSMYLCASARAPFSGYEQYFGPGTRLTVT.